This TCR beta chain derives from a study of OX40 agonist ivuxolimab in advanced cancers. On this clone itself: Its matching antigen is unknown.

Germline V gives CDR1 MNHNY, CDR2 SVGAGI (reference sequence). The CDR3 loop spans 15 amino acids. Deletions cut 2 bases from V and 3 bases from J, with 12 bases between. Blood was sampled at baseline, cycle 4 day 1, and cycle 7 day 1. Method: immunoSEQ multiplex PCR; TCRdb's copy keeps in-frame clones and lacks some. Of approximately 89,000 clones listed, roughly nine tenths are singletons. General study results and limits: Researchers did not determine the expanded peripheral T cells' antigen specificity. In CD8+ T cells, expanded clones were on average more numerous than in CD4+. Clonal expansion by week 6 occurred in CD4+ and CD8+ blood T cells (at 0.1 to 3.0 mg/kg).

The specimen comprised CD4+ or CD8+ T cells sorted from blood, sampled in a trial of the OX40 agonist ivuxolimab. The rearrangement uses TRBV6-6 and TRBJ2-3; maybe TRBD1 (6 bases). This sequence originates from an adult with an advanced solid tumor such as melanoma, head and neck, liver or kidney cancer. The DNA of the CDR3 is TGTGCCAGCAGTTACCCCCAGGGGATAACAGATACGCAGTATTTT. It translates to CASSYPQGITDTQYF.